The rows below give T cell receptor beta chains drawn from one sample of a study of blood T cell repertoires in COVID-19. Profiling relied on immunoSEQ multiplex PCR, and the TCRdb table lists in-frame clones only, not all of them. The sample records hundreds of thousands of clones, 80% to 90% being singletons. Sequencing was performed on peripheral blood. The receptors derive from a woman aged 70-85 years with COVID-19, enrolled during active disease. Both conserved end residues are part of each CDR3. The D gene is left open where the match is weak. The size of a clone is reported for some rows only, either as once, few or many, or as a class for expanded clones.

v_call	d_call	clone_size	j_call	cdr3_aa	cdr3_nt
TRBV30	-	few	TRBJ1-1	CAQYRDIDFF	TGTGCTCAATACAGGGATATTGATTTCTTT
TRBV18	-	few	TRBJ2-7	CASSLSSPLGGSYEQYF	TGTGCCAGCTCACTGTCATCTCCCCTAGGGGGCTCCTACGAGCAGTACTTC
TRBV5-4	-	few	TRBJ1-5	CASSLGGGDSQPQHF	TGTGCCAGCAGTTTGGGAGGAGGGGATAGTCAGCCCCAGCATTTT
TRBV19	-	-	TRBJ1-2	CASSITDYGYTF	TGTGCCAGTAGTATAACAGACTATGGCTACACCTTC
TRBV18	TRBD1	-	TRBJ1-2	CASSPQGQGDYGYTF	TGTGCCAGCTCACCACAAGGACAGGGGGACTATGGCTACACCTTC
TRBV29-1	-	once	TRBJ2-2	CSVVFTGELFF	TGCAGCGTTGTATTTACCGGGGAGCTGTTTTTT
TRBV5-8	TRBD2	-	TRBJ2-5	CASPFLAGDPRWAKETQYF	TGTGCCAGCCCATTTCTAGCGGGGGATCCAAGGTGGGCGAAAGAGACCCAGTACTTC
TRBV20-1	-	-	TRBJ2-3	CSANTQYF	TGCAGTGCCAATACGCAGTATTTT
TRBV3-1/TRBV3-2	TRBD2	-	TRBJ2-3	CASSQYSGGALTDTQYF	TGTGCCAGCAGCCAATATAGCGGGGGGGCCTTGACAGATACGCAGTATTTT
TRBV21-1	-	-	TRBJ2-5	CASNPTGLKETQYF	TGTGCCAGCAACCCGACAGGATTAAAAGAGACCCAGTACTTC
TRBV7-9	-	-	TRBJ2-1	CASSPRVRPSYNEQFF	TGTGCCAGCAGCCCCCGGGTCCGTCCCTCCTACAATGAGCAGTTCTTC
TRBV28	-	-	TRBJ1-1	CASSLRETEAFF	TGTGCCAGCAGTTTGAGGGAAACTGAAGCTTTCTTT
TRBV11-2	TRBD1	-	TRBJ1-1	CASSRDRAEAFF	TGTGCCAGCAGCCGGGACAGGGCTGAAGCTTTCTTT
TRBV5-1	TRBD1	-	TRBJ1-6	CASSPQQGAGSPLHF	TGCGCCAGCAGCCCGCAGCAGGGGGCAGGGTCACCCCTCCACTTT
TRBV2	TRBD1	-	TRBJ1-1	CASSERTGSSEAFF	TGTGCCAGCAGCGAACGGACAGGGAGTTCTGAAGCTTTCTTT
TRBV12-3/TRBV12-4	TRBD1	-	TRBJ1-1	CASRRQGIPEAFF	TGTGCCAGCAGACGACAGGGAATCCCTGAAGCTTTCTTT
TRBV6-2/TRBV6-3	-	-	TRBJ1-2	CASSSTGNYGYTF	TGTGCCAGCAGTTCCACAGGGAACTATGGCTACACCTTC
TRBV4-1	-	-	TRBJ1-5	CASSQPSAGGNQPQHF	TGCGCCAGCAGCCAGCCATCGGCGGGGGGCAATCAGCCCCAGCATTTT
TRBV19	TRBD1	-	TRBJ1-5	CASSILEGTGGGQPQHF	TGTGCCAGTAGTATCTTGGAGGGGACAGGGGGAGGTCAGCCCCAGCATTTT
TRBV12-5	TRBD1	-	TRBJ2-1	CASRQGGLNEQFF	TGTGCTAGTAGACAGGGGGGTCTAAATGAGCAGTTCTTC
TRBV12-3/TRBV12-4	-	once	TRBJ1-2	CASSDPSHGCYTF	TGTGCCAGCTCTGATCCCTCTCACGGGTGCTACACCTTC
TRBV5-6	-	-	TRBJ1-2	CASSLREAVYGYTF	TGTGCCAGCAGCTTGAGGGAGGCCGTTTACGGCTACACCTTC
TRBV6-2/TRBV6-3	TRBD1	few	TRBJ1-1	CASSGRQGLRAPEAFF	TGTGCCAGCAGCGGAAGACAGGGTTTGCGAGCCCCTGAAGCTTTCTTT
TRBV5-1	-	-	TRBJ1-2	CASSQSLTNYGYTF	TGCGCCAGCAGCCAGTCCCTGACAAACTATGGCTACACCTTC
TRBV7-7	TRBD1	-	TRBJ2-1	CASSSDRGNEQFF	TGTGCCAGCAGCTCGGACAGGGGAAATGAGCAGTTCTTC
TRBV5-1	TRBD2	-	TRBJ2-2	CASSDSPGTSRTGELFF	TGCGCCAGCAGCGACTCCCCCGGGACTAGTAGGACCGGGGAGCTGTTTTTT
TRBV4-3	-	-	TRBJ2-1	CASSQDQGGGDSNNEQFF	TGCGCCAGCAGCCAAGATCAGGGAGGAGGGGACTCGAACAATGAGCAGTTCTTC
TRBV19	-	few	TRBJ2-3	CASRLQGAFSTDTQYF	TGTGCCAGTAGGCTACAGGGAGCCTTTAGCACAGATACGCAGTATTTT
TRBV6-5	-	-	TRBJ2-5	CASSYSPDYLQETQYF	TGTGCCAGCAGTTACTCCCCAGACTACCTCCAAGAGACCCAGTACTTC
TRBV7-9	-	few	TRBJ2-7	CASSLVGAYEQYF	TGTGCCAGCAGCTTAGTAGGGGCGTACGAGCAGTACTTC
TRBV27	-	-	TRBJ1-1	CASSPPGRADTEAFF	TGTGCCAGCAGTCCACCTGGACGAGCGGACACTGAAGCTTTCTTT
TRBV27	TRBD1	once	TRBJ2-2	CASSLSVTGLVTGELFF	TGTGCCAGCAGTTTATCGGTGACAGGGTTGGTTACCGGGGAGCTGTTTTTT